In this sample, the clone carrying this TCR beta chain turned up once. This entry is derived from a study of T cell responses to AZD1222 COVID-19 vaccine. The repertoire was sequenced with immunoSEQ multiplex PCR; TCRdb's copy has only in-frame clones and lacks some. The sample gives some 110,000 clones, roughly 89% of which show up once; roughly 45% is in the top ten. The length of the CDR3 is 13 residues. CDR1 SGHDT and CDR2 YYEEEE come from the germline V gene. Trimming cost V 2 bases and J 13 bases, with 18 bases left between them. This chain uses TRBV5-6 with TRBJ1-2; D gene unclear. This TCR was sampled from an adult who received the AZD1222 COVID-19 vaccine. Sequenced material: peripheral blood, taken 28 days after the second AZD1222 dose. The CDR3 reads CASSFGRGRSITF. CDR3 in DNA: TGTGCCAGCAGCTTTGGGAGAGGACGCTCGATCACCTTC.